Shown below are 21 T cell receptor beta chains from a single sample sequenced in a study of T cell clonotyping in hematopoietic cell transplantation. The data were produced by immunoSEQ multiplex PCR, yet TCRdb's version contains in-frame clones alone and is incomplete. The table lists about 15,000 clones, less than 70% of them singletons. Input material: PBMCs. Receptor source: a human donor who either received an allogeneic hematopoietic cell transplant for a myeloid malignancy or was a related donor (not recorded which). Some clones in this sample may be carry-over from other donors' samples.

The rearrangement joins TRBV13 to TRBJ2-2, with D possibly being TRBD1 or TRBD2 (5 bases each). The germline V and J ends were trimmed by 5 bases and 0 bases, with 13 bases remaining between them. Germline-derived CDR1 and CDR2 are PRHDT and FYEKMQ (reference sequence). The length of the CDR3 is 16 residues. The CDR3 is CASSAKMGANTGELFF. DNA for the CDR3: TGTGCCAGCAGCGCGAAGATGGGGGCGAACACCGGGGAGCTGTTTTTT.

The V and J genes are TRBV19 and TRBJ2-1, with a possible D match to TRBD2 (6 bases). This CDR3 region has 16 residues. The V gene's germline CDR1 is LNHDA and CDR2 SQIVND (reference sequence). The germline V and J ends were trimmed by 5 bases and 1 base, with 15 bases remaining between them. The CDR3 DNA follows: TGTGCCAGTAGTCGGGGGTGGGGGTTTTCCTACAATGAGCAGTTCTTC. Its protein product is CASSRGWGFSYNEQFF.

This sequence joins TRBV2 and TRBJ2-7; the D is unclear. The V and J ends lost 0 bases and 3 bases respectively, with 9 bases between them. The length of the CDR3 is 14 residues. Germline CDR1 reads SNHLY; CDR2 reads FYNNEI. CDR3 sequence reads: CASSEAPQFYEQYF. The CDR3 DNA sequence: TGTGCCAGCAGTGAAGCGCCACAGTTCTACGAGCAGTACTTC.

This chain joins TRBV4-2 and TRBJ2-2; D is undetermined. The CDR3 runs 16 residues. CDR1 and CDR2 from the germline V gene are LGHNA and YNFKEQ. V shed 0 bases and J shed 3 bases, with 11 bases lying between them. The CDR3 DNA reads as TGTGCCAGCAGCCAAGAATCTTTTGGGGACACCGGGGAGCTGTTTTTT. The encoded protein is CASSQESFGDTGELFF.

The chain joins TRBV4-1 to TRBJ1-5; D gene ambiguous. Germline CDR1 MGHRA, CDR2 YSYEKL. V was cut by 6 bases and J by 4 bases, with 13 bases left in between. The CDR3 length is 14 residues. This CDR3 is CASSPRHLNQPQHF. DNA for the CDR3: TGCGCCAGCAGTCCTCGACATCTAAATCAGCCCCAGCATTTT.

This sequence joins TRBV6-5 and TRBJ1-2, with D hard to call. In germline, CDR1 is MNHEY, CDR2 SVGAGI. Trimming removed 8 bases from V and 5 bases from J, with 9 bases in between. The CDR3 spans 11 residues. CDR3 nucleotide sequence: TGTGCCAGCGGTGGGATTTATGGCTACACCTTC. This translates into CASGGIYGYTF.

The J gene is TRBJ1-6, the V gene TRBV27; tentative D call: TRBD1 (5 bases). This CDR3 spans 15 amino acids. Trimming took off 5 bases at V and 10 bases at J, with 18 bases between the two ends. From germline, CDR1 is MNHEY and CDR2 SMNVEV (reference sequence). The DNA of the CDR3 is TGTGCCAGCAGTGGGGGGGGTAAAGGGAAATCACCCCTCCACTTT. Encoded protein: CASSGGGKGKSPLHF.

This clone was counted a few times. V gene TRBV30 combines with J gene TRBJ1-5, with D possibly being TRBD1 (6 bases). Trimming removed 3 bases from V and 1 base from J, with 10 bases in between. This CDR3 has 14 residues. CDR1 and CDR2 (germline): GTSNPN, SVGIG (reference sequence). The chain's CDR3 is CAWSYGQSNQPQHF. The CDR3 DNA reads as TGTGCCTGGAGCTATGGACAGAGCAATCAGCCCCAGCATTTT.

This clone ranks as medium-sized (0.01 to 0.1%). The V and J genes are TRBV4-1 and TRBJ1-2; D may be TRBD1 (5 bases). CDR1 and CDR2 from the germline V gene are MGHRA and YSYEKL. V shed 3 bases and J shed 4 bases, with 15 bases lying between them. The CDR3 runs 15 residues. The CDR3 bases are TGCGCCAGCAGCCAGGTGCCGGGGACCCCCTATGGCTACACCTTC. This translates into CASSQVPGTPYGYTF.

The chain is built from TRBV6-5 and TRBJ2-6, with D possibly matching TRBD2 (6 bases). The V gene lost 4 bases and the J gene lost 3 bases, with 7 bases spanning the gap. This CDR3 region has 14 residues. CDR1 and CDR2 from the germline V gene are MNHEY and SVGAGI. The CDR3 is CASSSGDGANVLTF. In DNA, the CDR3 is TGTGCCAGCAGTTCGGGGGATGGGGCCAACGTCCTGACTTTC.

J is TRBJ2-7 and V is TRBV7-2; perhaps TRBD1 as D (6 bases). With 1 base removed from V and 8 bases from J, the gap between germline ends came to 18 bases. Germline V gene sequence: CDR1 SGHTA, CDR2 FQGNSA. The CDR3 has 15 amino acids. The CDR3 loop reads CASSLVTGEVGKQYF. The CDR3 DNA is TGTGCCAGCAGCTTAGTGACAGGCGAGGTAGGCAAGCAGTACTTC.

Only a few counts were recorded for this clone. This chain uses TRBV30 with TRBJ1-5; tentatively, D is TRBD1 (6 bases). Germline CDR1 reads GTSNPN; CDR2 reads SVGIG (reference sequence). CDR3 length: 14 amino acids. V dropped 0 bases and J dropped 7 bases, with 13 bases sitting between them. The CDR3 is CAWSVRGARQPQHF. In nucleotides, the CDR3 is TGTGCCTGGAGTGTACGGGGGGCTCGGCAGCCCCAGCATTTT.

The chain employs TRBV6-5 and TRBJ1-1, with 7 bases that match TRBD1. This CDR3 contains 13 residues. V shed 6 bases and J 4 bases; nucleotides not matched to a gene: 5. CDR1 and CDR2 from the germline V gene are MNHEY and SVGAGI. This chain's CDR3 is CASRGTEGTEAFF. In nucleotides, the CDR3 is TGTGCCAGCAGGGGGACAGAGGGCACTGAAGCTTTCTTT.

This clone has a handful of counts. J is TRBJ1-2 and V is TRBV27, with D perhaps TRBD1 (5 bases). The V end lost 5 bases, the J end lost 8 bases, and 18 bases lay between the germline ends. CDR3 length: 14 residues. Germline CDR1 MNHEY, CDR2 SMNVEV (reference sequence). Here the CDR3 DNA reads TGTGCCAGCAGTACCCGGACACGACAAGGGGGCTACACCTTC. This gives the protein CASSTRTRQGGYTF.

As regards this clone: At one boundary the junction diverges from the germline segment, which might be a read error. V gene TRBV7-7 combines with J gene TRBJ2-1; a weak D match, TRBD1 (6 bases). Germline V gene sequence: CDR1 SSHAT, CDR2 FNYEAQ (reference sequence). The CDR3 is made up of 13 amino acids. CDR3 in amino acids: CASSRVGGNEQFF. The CDR3 coding sequence is TGTGCTAGCAGCCGGGTAGGGGGCAATGAGCAGTTCTTC.

This chain joins TRBV29-1 and TRBJ2-5, with a tentative D call TRBD2 (6 bases). With 4 bases removed from V and 1 base from J, the gap between germline ends came to 13 bases. The CDR3 loop spans 14 amino acids. CDR1 is SQVTM, CDR2 ANQGSEA, per germline. The DNA of the CDR3 is TGCAGCGTTGTGGTCACTAGCATCCAAGAGACCCAGTACTTC. As protein: CSVVVTSIQETQYF. Complete variable domain (other parts from reference TRBV29-1 and TRBJ2-5): SAVISQKPSRDICQRGTSLTIQCQVDSQVTMMFWYRQQPGQSLTLIATANQGSEATYESGFVIDKFPISRPNLTFSTLTVSNMSPEDSSIYLCSVVVTSIQETQYFGPGTRLLVL.

The rearrangement joins TRBV4-2 to TRBJ1-2, with a possible D match to TRBD1 (6 bases). Germline-derived CDR1 and CDR2 are LGHNA and YNFKEQ. The CDR3 is 14 amino acids. The V end was cut by 2 bases, the J end by 6 bases, with 13 bases between. CDR3 DNA: TGTGCCAGCAGCCAACCTACAGGGTTGCATGGCTACACCTTC. This gives the protein CASSQPTGLHGYTF.

This clone has just one count. The chain couples TRBV29-1 to TRBJ1-2; D gene ambiguous. The CDR3 is made up of 14 amino acids. Per germline, CDR1 SQVTM and CDR2 ANQGSEA. The V and J ends lost 3 bases and 0 bases respectively, with 11 bases between them. This CDR3 is CSVDRGPPNYGYTF. CDR3 in DNA: TGCAGCGTTGATCGAGGACCGCCTAACTATGGCTACACCTTC.

This clone has only a few counts. The chain is built from TRBV14 and TRBJ2-5; 8 nucleotides match TRBD1. Judging by the DNA end, TRBJ2-7 fits better; the J call may be wrong. There are 14 residues in the CDR3. Germline V lookup: CDR1 SGHDN, CDR2 FVKESK. CDR3 in DNA: TGTGCCAGCAGCCACAGGACAGGGAATTACGAGCAGTACTTC. This codes for CASSHRTGNYEQYF.

The rearrangement uses TRBV6-5 and TRBJ2-3, with TRBD2 matching over 9 bases. In germline, CDR1 is MNHEY, CDR2 SVGAGI. The V gene end was trimmed by 6 bases and the J gene end by 3 bases; junction bases not matched to a gene: 7. This CDR3 is 15 amino acids long. CDR3 DNA sequence: TGTGCCAGCAGCCACTTAGCGGGAGTAACAGATACGCAGTATTTT. Its protein product is CASSHLAGVTDTQYF.

The rearrangement joins TRBV30 to TRBJ2-5, with TRBD2 identical over 8 bases. Germline V gene sequence: CDR1 GTSNPN, CDR2 SVGIG (reference sequence). The CDR3 spans 14 residues. The V gene end was trimmed by 0 bases and the J gene end by 4 bases; junction bases not matched to a gene: 4. CDR3 protein: CAWSVVAGGETQYF. CDR3 bases: TGTGCCTGGAGTGTCGTTGCGGGAGGAGAGACCCAGTACTTC.